These 16 T cell receptor beta chains originate from one sample sequenced in a study of blood T cell repertoires in COVID-19. Sequencing used immunoSEQ multiplex PCR; TCRdb keeps in-frame clones, though not all of them. The sample lists 270,000 or so clones; 65% to 90% were seen once. The sequenced material came from peripheral blood. The receptors derive from a human donor in a cohort sampled during active COVID-19.

The chain has TRBV28 and TRBJ2-7; 8 bases align to TRBD2. Germline CDR1 and CDR2: MDHEN and SYDVKM. The CDR3 loop spans 15 amino acids. Trimming cost V 7 bases and J 5 bases; bases outside gene matches: 13. DNA for the CDR3: TGTGCCAGCAACAACGGGAGGGTCTTTTCCCACGAGCAGTACTTC. Translated: CASNNGRVFSHEQYF.

This chain uses TRBV19 with TRBJ2-7, with a tentative D call TRBD1 (6 bases). Germline V gene sequence: CDR1 LNHDA, CDR2 SQIVND (reference sequence). The ends were cut back, 5 bases at V and 4 bases at J, with 18 bases in the middle. The CDR3 length is 15 residues. This CDR3 reads CASSRSGTPVYEQYF. CDR3 nucleotides: TGTGCCAGTAGTCGTTCCGGGACACCAGTATACGAGCAGTACTTC.

The CDR3 DNA is TGTGCCAGCAGTTATATGGTGGGAGAGTTGTATTTT. Translating it yields CASSYMVGELYF. V usage is TRBV27 and J usage is TRBJ2-3; weak D call: TRBD2 (5 bases). Germline V gene data show CDR1 as MNHEY and CDR2 as SMNVEV (reference sequence). This CDR3 has 12 residues. V was shortened by 4 bases and J by 14 bases, with 16 bases between the two germline ends.

The chain recombines TRBV5-1 with TRBJ2-1; 9 nucleotides match TRBD2. V trimming: 4 bases; J trimming: 2 bases; junction bases outside the gene matches: 4. The germline CDR1 and CDR2 sequences are SGHRS and YFSETQ. This CDR3 contains 15 residues. The CDR3 DNA reads as TGCGCCAGCAGCACCGGACTAGCGCCCTACAATGAGCAGTTCTTC. Protein product: CASSTGLAPYNEQFF.

The chain links TRBV12-3 or TRBV12-4 to TRBJ2-2, with no clear D. There are 12 residues in the CDR3. V lost 3 bases to trimming and J lost 6 bases, with 5 bases between them. CDR3 residues: CASSFSSGELFF. In nucleotides, the CDR3 is TGTGCCAGCAGTTTTAGTTCCGGGGAGCTGTTTTTT.

The V call is TRBV7-6, the J call TRBJ2-2, with 10 bases matching TRBD2. CDR1 and CDR2 (germline): SGHVS, FNYEAQ. The CDR3 sequence is 16 residues long. The ends lost 5 bases at V and 1 base at J; junction bases unmatched: 4. The CDR3 DNA follows: TGTGCCAGCAGCCCAGGACTAGCGGTGAACACCGGGGAGCTGTTTTTT. It encodes CASSPGLAVNTGELFF.

This chain connects TRBV29-1 to TRBJ1-1, with D tentatively TRBD1 (6 bases). The CDR3 consists of 12 residues. Per germline, CDR1 SQVTM and CDR2 ANQGSEA. Between the trimmed V and J ends, which lost 6 bases and 4 bases, there was a span of 12 bases. CDR3: CSVLGTFTEAFF. CDR3 nucleotide sequence: TGCAGCGTCCTGGGGACATTCACTGAAGCTTTCTTT.

A single count supports this clone. The V and J genes are TRBV5-1 and TRBJ2-2, with D tentatively TRBD2 (6 bases). The V end was cut by 5 bases, the J end by 7 bases, with 9 bases between. The CDR3 has 12 residues. Germline-derived CDR1 and CDR2 are SGHRS and YFSETQ. CDR3 sequence: CASREGIGELFF. In nucleotides, the CDR3 is TGCGCCAGCAGGGAGGGGATCGGGGAGCTGTTTTTT.

The chain combines TRBV9 with TRBJ2-1; a weak D match, TRBD1 (6 bases). This CDR3 spans 15 amino acids. Per germline, CDR1 SGDLS and CDR2 YYNGEE. Trimming removed 0 bases from V and 4 bases from J, with 11 bases in between. CDR3 DNA sequence: TGTGCCAGCAGCGTAGGGGGGCCAGCTTACAATGAGCAGTTCTTC. Its translation is CASSVGGPAYNEQFF.

V gene TRBV7-3 combines with J gene TRBJ2-3, with TRBD2 matching 11 bases. Germline CDR1 reads SGHTA; CDR2 reads FQGTGA. V shed 2 bases and J 2 bases; nucleotides not matched to a gene: 6. CDR3 size: 17 residues. The CDR3 is CASSLGGLAGVTDTQYF. The CDR3 DNA sequence: TGTGCCAGCAGCTTAGGTGGACTAGCGGGCGTCACAGATACGCAGTATTTT.

The rearrangement links TRBV4-3 to TRBJ2-6, with D possibly TRBD2 on 7 matching bases. Deletions cut 1 base from V and 0 bases from J, with 16 bases between. The germline V gene encodes CDR1 LGHNA and CDR2 YSLEER. There are 19 residues in the CDR3. In nucleotides, the CDR3 is TGCGCCAGCAGCCAAGGTGTGCGGGGGCTAATCTCTGGGGCCAACGTCCTGACTTTC. Residues: CASSQGVRGLISGANVLTF.

This chain uses TRBV19 with TRBJ2-5; TRBD2 aligns across 8 bases. Germline CDR1 LNHDA, CDR2 SQIVND (reference sequence). V was pared by 7 bases and J by 2 bases, with 9 bases of the junction left unmatched. There are 15 residues in the CDR3. DNA for the CDR3: TGTGCCAGTAACGCAGCGGGAGCGGGGCAAGAGACCCAGTACTTC. Translating it yields CASNAAGAGQETQYF.

The chain combines TRBV3-1 (or the pseudogene TRBV3-2) with TRBJ2-1, with TRBD2 identical over 13 bases. After removal of 7 bases from V and 8 bases from J, the junction contained 5 bases not matched to a gene. Germline V gene sequence: CDR1 LGHDT, CDR2 YNNKEL (reference sequence). The CDR3 covers 14 residues. The CDR3 DNA follows: TGTGCCAGCACCACTAGCGGGAGGGCGTATGAGCAGTTCTTC. It translates to CASTTSGRAYEQFF.

As regards this clone: Other DNA sequences of this sample code for an identical CDR3. This chain uses TRBV5-1 with TRBJ1-2; D call uncertain. V lost 0 bases and J lost 6, with 21 bases in between. Per the germline V gene, CDR1 is SGHRS and CDR2 is YFSETQ. There are 17 residues in the CDR3. The CDR3 DNA sequence: TGCGCCAGCAGCTTGGTTGCGGGAGGACCACCACCCCATGGCTACACCTTC. It specifies CASSLVAGGPPPHGYTF.

The rearrangement links TRBV28 to TRBJ1-6; TRBD1 agrees at 7 bases. Germline assignment: CDR1 MDHEN and CDR2 SYDVKM. The CDR3 loop spans 15 amino acids. V lost 6 bases and J lost 8; bases outside the gene matches: 10. Written as DNA, the CDR3 is TGTGCCAGCAGACGAAGGACAGGCGCCTATTCACCCCTCCACTTT. Translated: CASRRRTGAYSPLHF. The full variable domain, its missing parts supplied by reference TRBV28 and TRBJ1-6, is DVKVTQSSRYLVKRTGEKVFLECVQDMDHENMFWYRQDPGLGLRLIYFSYDVKMKEKGDIPEGYSVSREKKERFSLILESASTNQTSMYLCASRRRTGAYSPLHFGNGTRLTVT.

This chain uses TRBV30 with TRBJ1-1, with D unclear. Germline lookup yields CDR1 GTSNPN and CDR2 SVGIG (reference sequence). With 1 base removed from V and 5 bases from J, the gap between germline ends came to 5 bases. The CDR3 is 11 amino acids. The CDR3 sequence: CAWSESTEAFF. Here the CDR3 DNA reads TGTGCCTGGAGTGAGAGTACTGAAGCTTTCTTT.